The rows below give T cell receptor beta chains drawn from one sample of a study of blood T cell repertoires in COVID-19. Only in-frame clones appear in the TCRdb table, and some are missing; sequencing was by immunoSEQ multiplex PCR. The sample has 88,000 or so clones, around 86% seen once. Sequencing was done on a sample of peripheral blood. The receptors were gathered from a human donor in a cohort sampled during active COVID-19. Both conserved end residues are part of each CDR3. D genes are given only for firm matches. Only part of the rows carry a size: once, few, many, or a class if the clone is expanded.

abundance: NA; v_gene: TRBV20-1; j_gene: TRBJ2-7; len: 13; d_gene: TRBD2; CDR3nt: TGCAGTGCTAGTCTAGCGGGCACCTACGAGCAGTACTTC; CDR3aa: CSASLAGTYEQYF
abundance: NA; v_gene: TRBV27; j_gene: TRBJ2-1; len: 16; d_gene: TRBD2; CDR3nt: TGTGCCAGCAGTTTATCCCCCGGACTAGCCCCCAATGAGCAGTTCTTC; CDR3aa: CASSLSPGLAPNEQFF
abundance: many; v_gene: TRBV2; j_gene: TRBJ1-5; len: 15; d_gene: TRBD1; CDR3nt: TGTGCCAGCAGTGAAGGACAGGGGGCCTATCAGCCCCAGCATTTT; CDR3aa: CASSEGQGAYQPQHF
abundance: once; v_gene: TRBV11-2; j_gene: TRBJ2-2; len: 14; d_gene: TRBD1; CDR3nt: TGTGCCAGCAGCTTTAGGACAGGAGGTCGGGAGCTGTTTTTT; CDR3aa: CASSFRTGGRELFF
abundance: NA; v_gene: TRBV11-2; j_gene: TRBJ2-1; len: 15; d_gene: TRBD2; CDR3nt: TGTGCCAGCAGCTTTAGCGGGGGAGATTACAATGAGCAGTTCTTC; CDR3aa: CASSFSGGDYNEQFF
abundance: NA; v_gene: TRBV5-1; j_gene: TRBJ2-6; len: 20; d_gene: TRBD1; CDR3nt: TGCGCCAGCAGCTTGGCCAGGGGGACAGGATCCGTTTCTGGGGCCAACGTCCTGACTTTC; CDR3aa: CASSLARGTGSVSGANVLTF
abundance: NA; v_gene: TRBV6-5; j_gene: TRBJ2-2; len: 15; d_gene: TRBD1; CDR3nt: TGTGCCAGCACTCCGGGACAGGGGGATACCGGGGAGCTGTTTTTT; CDR3aa: CASTPGQGDTGELFF
abundance: NA; v_gene: TRBV7-3; j_gene: TRBJ2-1; len: 14; d_gene: NA; CDR3nt: TGTGCCAGCAGCCCCCGGGACTCTCGCCGGGAGCAGTTCTTC; CDR3aa: CASSPRDSRREQFF
abundance: NA; v_gene: TRBV5-4; j_gene: TRBJ2-5; len: 16; d_gene: TRBD1; CDR3nt: TGTGCCAGCAGCTTGCGGGGGACAGGGTCCCAAGAGACCCAGTACTTC; CDR3aa: CASSLRGTGSQETQYF
abundance: NA; v_gene: TRBV15; j_gene: TRBJ2-1; len: 14; d_gene: NA; CDR3nt: TGTGCCACCAGAACACGGGTAGCAGCTAATGAGCAGTTCTTC; CDR3aa: CATRTRVAANEQFF
abundance: NA; v_gene: TRBV12-3/TRBV12-4; j_gene: TRBJ1-1; len: 13; d_gene: NA; CDR3nt: TGTGCCAGCAGTTTCCAGGGGAGAACTGAAGCTTTCTTT; CDR3aa: CASSFQGRTEAFF
abundance: NA; v_gene: TRBV2; j_gene: TRBJ1-2; len: 13; d_gene: NA; CDR3nt: TGTGCCAGCAGTCAGACATCTCTCTACGGCTACACCTTC; CDR3aa: CASSQTSLYGYTF
abundance: once; v_gene: TRBV6-1; j_gene: TRBJ1-2; len: 14; d_gene: NA; CDR3nt: TGTGCCAGCAGTGAAGGGGGGGGGCGGACAGCTCATCTTTTC; CDR3aa: CASSEGGGRTAHLF
abundance: NA; v_gene: TRBV25-1; j_gene: TRBJ2-1; len: 14; d_gene: TRBD1; CDR3nt: TGTGCCAGCACCACGCAGGGGGCTTACAATGAGCAGTTCTTC; CDR3aa: CASTTQGAYNEQFF
abundance: NA; v_gene: TRBV5-5; j_gene: TRBJ2-5; len: 16; d_gene: TRBD2; CDR3nt: TGTGCCAGCAGCTTTTCGGCGGGGGGGTACCAAGAGACCCAGTACTTC; CDR3aa: CASSFSAGGYQETQYF
abundance: NA; v_gene: TRBV6-6; j_gene: TRBJ2-3; len: 15; d_gene: NA; CDR3nt: TGTGCCAGCAGACCGGGACTCCCAGCCGCAGATACGCAGTATTTT; CDR3aa: CASRPGLPAADTQYF
abundance: few; v_gene: TRBV6-1; j_gene: TRBJ2-7; len: 15; d_gene: TRBD1; CDR3nt: TGTGCCAGCAGTGATGGAGGACAGGGGGCTGGGGAGCAGTACTTC; CDR3aa: CASSDGGQGAGEQYF
abundance: NA; v_gene: TRBV29-1; j_gene: TRBJ1-4; len: 13; d_gene: TRBD1; CDR3nt: TGCAGCGTATCCGGGACAGGGAGGGAAAAACTGTTTTTT; CDR3aa: CSVSGTGREKLFF
abundance: NA; v_gene: TRBV27; j_gene: TRBJ2-1; len: 16; d_gene: TRBD2; CDR3nt: TGTGCCAGCAGTTCTTTCAGCGGGGGCTCCTACAATGAGCAGTTCTTC; CDR3aa: CASSSFSGGSYNEQFF
abundance: NA; v_gene: TRBV11-2; j_gene: TRBJ1-6; len: 15; d_gene: NA; CDR3nt: TGTGCCAGCAGCTTAGGAGGCGAGCGGAATTCACCCCTCCACTTT; CDR3aa: CASSLGGERNSPLHF
abundance: few; v_gene: TRBV2; j_gene: TRBJ1-1; len: 13; d_gene: NA; CDR3nt: TGTGCCAGCAGTGGGGAGGTCGGCACTGAAGCTTTCTTT; CDR3aa: CASSGEVGTEAFF
abundance: few; v_gene: TRBV10-3; j_gene: TRBJ2-7; len: 18; d_gene: TRBD2; CDR3nt: TGTGCCATCAGCCCCATCGGGGCGGGAGGGCCCTCAGCCTACGAGCAGTACTTC; CDR3aa: CAISPIGAGGPSAYEQYF
abundance: NA; v_gene: TRBV6-5; j_gene: TRBJ2-7; len: 14; d_gene: TRBD1; CDR3nt: TGTGCCAGCAGTTTACAGGGGGCGTCTAGTGAGCAGTACTTC; CDR3aa: CASSLQGASSEQYF
abundance: NA; v_gene: TRBV6-5; j_gene: TRBJ1-2; len: 13; d_gene: NA; CDR3nt: TGTGCCAGCAGTTACATTCGGGGAACTGACTACACCTTC; CDR3aa: CASSYIRGTDYTF
abundance: NA; v_gene: TRBV3-1/TRBV3-2; j_gene: TRBJ2-5; len: 15; d_gene: NA; CDR3nt: TGTGCCAGCAGCCTACAGGGCCTGGGACAAGAGACCCAGTACTTC; CDR3aa: CASSLQGLGQETQYF
abundance: NA; v_gene: TRBV27; j_gene: TRBJ2-2; len: 15; d_gene: TRBD2; CDR3nt: TGTGCCAGCAGTAGTCGGGGGGAGTACACCGGGGAGCTGTTTTTT; CDR3aa: CASSSRGEYTGELFF
abundance: NA; v_gene: TRBV19; j_gene: TRBJ2-1; len: 12; d_gene: TRBD2; CDR3nt: TGTGCCAGTAGTCTGTCGGGGGGTGAGCAGTTCTTC; CDR3aa: CASSLSGGEQFF
abundance: NA; v_gene: TRBV12-5; j_gene: TRBJ2-3; len: 12; d_gene: NA; CDR3nt: TGTGCTAGTGGTCCCTTCACAGATACGCAGTATTTT; CDR3aa: CASGPFTDTQYF
abundance: NA; v_gene: TRBV28; j_gene: TRBJ2-7; len: 14; d_gene: TRBD1; CDR3nt: TGTGCCAGCAGTTTAGGTACCAGGGGGTCCGAGCAGTACTTC; CDR3aa: CASSLGTRGSEQYF
abundance: NA; v_gene: TRBV11-2; j_gene: TRBJ2-1; len: 14; d_gene: NA; CDR3nt: TGTGCCAGCAGCTCCCTAGGCCCTTACAATGAGCAGTTCTTC; CDR3aa: CASSSLGPYNEQFF
abundance: NA; v_gene: TRBV18; j_gene: TRBJ1-1; len: 14; d_gene: TRBD1; CDR3nt: TGTGCCAGCTCACCTCAGGGGGCGAACACTGAAGCTTTCTTT; CDR3aa: CASSPQGANTEAFF
abundance: NA; v_gene: TRBV19; j_gene: TRBJ1-5; len: 14; d_gene: NA; CDR3nt: TGTGCCAGTAGTCAGATTCCCGGGATCCAGCCCCAGCATTTT; CDR3aa: CASSQIPGIQPQHF
abundance: NA; v_gene: TRBV5-1; j_gene: TRBJ2-1; len: 15; d_gene: NA; CDR3nt: TGCGCCAGCAGCTTGAATCGCGGGGTCTACAATGAGCAGTTCTTC; CDR3aa: CASSLNRGVYNEQFF
abundance: NA; v_gene: TRBV3-1/TRBV3-2; j_gene: TRBJ2-1; len: 14; d_gene: TRBD2; CDR3nt: TGTGCCAGCAGCCAAGGCGGGGGGGCGCATGAGCAGTTCTTC; CDR3aa: CASSQGGGAHEQFF
abundance: NA; v_gene: TRBV20-1; j_gene: TRBJ2-7; len: 11; d_gene: NA; CDR3nt: TGCAGTGCTCCGGCGGGACAGCAGCAGTACTTC; CDR3aa: CSAPAGQQQYF
abundance: NA; v_gene: TRBV7-9; j_gene: TRBJ2-4; len: 13; d_gene: NA; CDR3nt: TGTGCCAGCAGCTATAGCGAACCAAACATTCAGTACTTC; CDR3aa: CASSYSEPNIQYF
abundance: NA; v_gene: TRBV9; j_gene: TRBJ2-3; len: 15; d_gene: TRBD2; CDR3nt: TGTGCCAGCAGCGTACTAGCGGAGTCCACAGATACGCAGTATTTT; CDR3aa: CASSVLAESTDTQYF
abundance: NA; v_gene: TRBV28; j_gene: TRBJ2-5; len: 17; d_gene: TRBD2; CDR3nt: TGTGCCAGCAGTTGGACTAGCGGGGGGGCCCTCCAAGAGACCCAGTACTTC; CDR3aa: CASSWTSGGALQETQYF
abundance: NA; v_gene: TRBV10-3; j_gene: TRBJ2-7; len: 12; d_gene: TRBD1; CDR3nt: TGTGCCATCAGGGACAGGGCGTACGAGCAGTACTTC; CDR3aa: CAIRDRAYEQYF
abundance: NA; v_gene: TRBV27; j_gene: TRBJ2-5; len: 16; d_gene: TRBD1; CDR3nt: TGTGCCAGCAGTTTTAAAAGGGGGCCTACTCAAGAGACCCAGTACTTC; CDR3aa: CASSFKRGPTQETQYF
abundance: NA; v_gene: TRBV29-1; j_gene: TRBJ2-7; len: 14; d_gene: TRBD2; CDR3nt: TGCAGCGTTGGAGGGACTAGCGGCACCTACGAGCAGTACTTC; CDR3aa: CSVGGTSGTYEQYF
abundance: NA; v_gene: TRBV19; j_gene: TRBJ1-1; len: 14; d_gene: NA; CDR3nt: TGTGCCAGTAGTAAGGGCGGGCAGAACACTGAAGCTTTCTTT; CDR3aa: CASSKGGQNTEAFF
abundance: NA; v_gene: TRBV7-2; j_gene: TRBJ2-7; len: 14; d_gene: TRBD1; CDR3nt: TGTGCCAGCAGTTCACAGGGGTCTTCCTACGAGCAGTACTTC; CDR3aa: CASSSQGSSYEQYF
abundance: NA; v_gene: TRBV7-2; j_gene: TRBJ2-2; len: 15; d_gene: TRBD1; CDR3nt: TGTGCCAGCAGTAGACAGGGGGCGAACACCGGGGAGCTGTTTTTT; CDR3aa: CASSRQGANTGELFF
abundance: NA; v_gene: TRBV30; j_gene: TRBJ2-5; len: 15; d_gene: TRBD2; CDR3nt: TGTGCCTGGAGGTTACCGAGACTAGCGCAAGAGACCCAGTACTTC; CDR3aa: CAWRLPRLAQETQYF
abundance: few; v_gene: TRBV2; j_gene: TRBJ2-2; len: 16; d_gene: NA; CDR3nt: TGTGCCAGCAATAAGGCAGGGGCCATGAACACCGGGGAGCTGTTTTTT; CDR3aa: CASNKAGAMNTGELFF
abundance: NA; v_gene: TRBV19; j_gene: TRBJ2-1; len: 13; d_gene: TRBD1; CDR3nt: TGTGCCAGTACCGCGACAGGGGACAATGAGCAGTTCTTC; CDR3aa: CASTATGDNEQFF
abundance: once; v_gene: TRBV6-5; j_gene: TRBJ2-2; len: 15; d_gene: NA; CDR3nt: TGTGCCAGCAGGGGTAAGAGGATGAACACCGGGGAGCTGTTTTTT; CDR3aa: CASRGKRMNTGELFF
abundance: NA; v_gene: TRBV3-1/TRBV3-2; j_gene: TRBJ2-7; len: 14; d_gene: TRBD1; CDR3nt: TGTGCCAGCAGCCAAGGGACAGGGGCCTACGAGCAGTACTTC; CDR3aa: CASSQGTGAYEQYF
abundance: once; v_gene: TRBV5-1; j_gene: TRBJ2-1; len: 13; d_gene: TRBD1; CDR3nt: TGCGCCAGCAGCCCGGGGACAGCAGGAGAGCAGTTCTTC; CDR3aa: CASSPGTAGEQFF
abundance: NA; v_gene: TRBV5-4; j_gene: TRBJ1-1; len: 14; d_gene: NA; CDR3nt: TGTGCCAGCAGCTTGGTTTCTAGGGAGACTGAAGCTTTCTTT; CDR3aa: CASSLVSRETEAFF